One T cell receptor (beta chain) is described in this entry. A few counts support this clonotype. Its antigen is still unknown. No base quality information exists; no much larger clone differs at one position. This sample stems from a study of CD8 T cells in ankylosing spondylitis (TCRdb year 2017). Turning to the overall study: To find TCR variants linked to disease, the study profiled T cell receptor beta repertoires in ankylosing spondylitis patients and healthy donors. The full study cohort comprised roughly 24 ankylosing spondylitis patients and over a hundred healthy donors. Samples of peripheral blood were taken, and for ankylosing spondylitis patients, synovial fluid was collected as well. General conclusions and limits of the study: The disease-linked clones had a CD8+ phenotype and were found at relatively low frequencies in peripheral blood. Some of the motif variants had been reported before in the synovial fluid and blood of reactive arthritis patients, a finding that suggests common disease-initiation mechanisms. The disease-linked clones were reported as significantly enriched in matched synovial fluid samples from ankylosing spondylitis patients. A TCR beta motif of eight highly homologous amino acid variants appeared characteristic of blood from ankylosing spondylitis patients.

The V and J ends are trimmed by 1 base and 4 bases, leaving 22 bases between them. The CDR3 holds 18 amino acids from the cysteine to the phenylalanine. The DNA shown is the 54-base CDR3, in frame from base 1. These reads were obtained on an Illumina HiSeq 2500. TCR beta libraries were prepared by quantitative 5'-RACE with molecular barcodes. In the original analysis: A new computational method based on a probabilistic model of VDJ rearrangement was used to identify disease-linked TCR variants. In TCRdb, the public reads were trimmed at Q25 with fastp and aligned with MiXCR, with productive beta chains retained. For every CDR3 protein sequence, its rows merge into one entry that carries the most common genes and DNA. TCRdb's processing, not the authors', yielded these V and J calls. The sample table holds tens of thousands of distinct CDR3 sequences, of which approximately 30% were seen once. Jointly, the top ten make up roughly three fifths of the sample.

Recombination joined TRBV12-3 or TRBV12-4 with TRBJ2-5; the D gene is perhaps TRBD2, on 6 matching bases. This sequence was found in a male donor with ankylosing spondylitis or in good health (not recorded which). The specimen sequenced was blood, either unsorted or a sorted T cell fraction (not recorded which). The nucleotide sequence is TGTGCCAGCAGTTTAGGTATTAGCGGACACACCGGCCGAGAGACCCAGTACTTC. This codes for CASSLGISGHTGRETQYF.